This T cell receptor (beta chain) was identified in a study of T-cell memory formation after mild COVID-19. TCRdb used MiXCR to reprocess the 5' RACE reads, holding one entry per CDR3 protein. The table includes a few hundred thousand distinct CDR3 sequences, roughly 10% detected once. The junction had 6 bases not matched to a gene; V was cut back by 2 bases and J by 7 bases. Germline loops: CDR1 MNHEY, CDR2 SVGEGT. There are 16 residues in the CDR3. This clonotype appeared a few times. Sequencing input: PBMCs or a T cell subset sorted from them (not recorded which). The TCR sequence derives from a man between 18 and 29 years old who had mild COVID-19 (a few samples of this study predate the infection). Cell type and time point are not known. The rearrangement links TRBV6-2 or TRBV6-3 to TRBJ1-5, with 12 bases identical to TRBD1. CDR3 residues: CASSYGTGGTAQPQHF. CDR3 coding DNA: TGTGCCAGCAGTTACGGGACAGGGGGCACTGCACAGCCCCAGCATTTT.